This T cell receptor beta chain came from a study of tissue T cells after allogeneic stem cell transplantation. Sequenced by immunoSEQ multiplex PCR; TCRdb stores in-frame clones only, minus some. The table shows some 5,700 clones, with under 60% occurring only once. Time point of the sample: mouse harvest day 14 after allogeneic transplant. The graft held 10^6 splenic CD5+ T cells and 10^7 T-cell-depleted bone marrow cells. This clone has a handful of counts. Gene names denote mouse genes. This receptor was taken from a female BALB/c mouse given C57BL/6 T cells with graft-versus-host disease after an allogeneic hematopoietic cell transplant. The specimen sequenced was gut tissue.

The DNA read from the CDR3 is TGTGCCAGCAGCTTACGGAACAACCAGGCTCCGCTT. As protein: CASSLRNNQAPL. The entire CDR3 reads CASSLRNNQAPLF. The gene calls are TRBV3 and TRBJ1-5, with unresolved D. The CDR3 end is not reached by the read, which stops 1 residue before it; the germline J gene fills it in. This CDR3 is built from 13 residues. V was clipped by 2 bases and J by 1 base, with 3 bases between them. Germline CDR1 reads SNHLY; CDR2 reads FYNGKV (reference sequence).